Listed below are T cell receptor beta chains from one sample, sequenced in a study of lymphopenia after photon versus proton radiotherapy. Profiled with immunoSEQ multiplex PCR; TCRdb holds only in-frame clones, not every one. The data contain 15,000 to 20,000 clones, more than 90% of them seen just once; the ten biggest clones take up approximately 1.7%. Source: peripheral blood, taken from a patient treated with photon-based radiotherapy. These receptor sequences come from a woman aged 40 to 50 with cholangiocarcinoma. Both conserved end residues are part of each CDR3. The D gene is left open where the match is weak. Expanded clones get a size class; other rows say once, few or many, or leave the size out.

J	D	V	size	CDR3
TRBJ1-2	.	TRBV5-6	.	CASSRTGTPKKGGYTF
TRBJ1-1	.	TRBV6-5	.	CASSPRRTEAFF
TRBJ2-5	TRBD1	TRBV6-5	.	CATRTGSQETQYF
TRBJ2-7	.	TRBV5-4	once	CASSLEGASSYEQYF
TRBJ2-1	.	TRBV11-3	.	CASSANSYNEQFF
TRBJ1-2	.	TRBV6-6	.	CASSSLIGDGYTF
TRBJ2-7	.	TRBV5-4	.	CASSLEQVSYEQYF
TRBJ1-6	.	TRBV14	.	CASSQARGITLHF
TRBJ2-3	.	TRBV7-9	once	CASSRYLSGLATSTDTQYF
TRBJ2-1	TRBD2	TRBV29-1	.	CSVWGARKGGQRDSFFRANEQFF
TRBJ1-2	.	TRBV28	.	CASSFDRGYTF
TRBJ1-1	TRBD1	TRBV5-1	.	CASTGTGRGSDSGAFF
TRBJ2-3	TRBD2	TRBV27	.	CASRGRAGPPSTDTQYF
TRBJ1-3	.	TRBV30	.	CACLSGNTIYF
TRBJ1-2	.	TRBV7-9	.	CASSLASGRTNYGYTF
TRBJ1-2	.	TRBV19	.	CASSILQGLDYGYTF
TRBJ2-7	TRBD1	TRBV29-1	.	CSTGTGPYEQYF
TRBJ2-1	.	TRBV6-6	.	CASRGTERGSYNEQFF
TRBJ1-4	.	TRBV2	.	CASTKLGYADEKLFF
TRBJ1-1	TRBD1	TRBV7-2	once	CASSHQAHRGDEAFF
TRBJ2-3	.	TRBV29-1	.	CSVVGLRSTDTQYF
TRBJ1-2	.	TRBV14	.	CASSQEARSYGYTF
TRBJ1-4	TRBD1	TRBV27	.	CASSFRQGAFEKLFF
TRBJ2-2	.	TRBV27	.	CASSFAPGLNTGELFF
TRBJ1-2	.	TRBV29-1	.	CSAGPGYTF
TRBJ1-1	.	TRBV21-1	.	CASSKGYPNTEAFF
TRBJ1-6	TRBD1	TRBV6-6	.	CASRGQGNSPLHF
TRBJ1-1	TRBD1	TRBV9	.	CASSDNPGTGAGDTEAFF
TRBJ1-2	.	TRBV5-5	.	CASSSTTGRLTYGYTF
TRBJ2-2	TRBD2	TRBV30	.	CASSGTSGRARTGELFF
TRBJ1-1	.	TRBV29-1	.	CSVGTDSRVGAFF
TRBJ2-3	.	TRBV7-9	.	CASSLLQGPTDTQYF
TRBJ2-7	TRBD2	TRBV28	.	CASSSLRLAGQYF
TRBJ2-1	TRBD1	TRBV27	.	CASSPGTGVKFF
TRBJ2-2	TRBD2	TRBV5-1	.	CASSPGGASTGELFF
TRBJ1-3	.	TRBV2	.	CASRKEGAGNTIYF
TRBJ1-5	.	TRBV6-1	.	CASSDTGGNQPQHF
TRBJ1-3	.	TRBV9	.	CASEDSGNTIYF
TRBJ2-3	.	TRBV25-1	.	CASSEGRALHTQYF
TRBJ2-3	.	TRBV11-2	.	CASSPAGYTQYF
TRBJ2-1	.	TRBV7-9	once	CASWGGLSSYNEQFF
TRBJ1-6	.	TRBV15	.	CATSREGSYNSPLHF
TRBJ2-7	TRBD2	TRBV11-3	.	CASSKGTSGGAAEQYF
TRBJ2-1	TRBD2	TRBV7-2	once	CASSFLASGGHGTGDEQFF
TRBJ2-1	TRBD1	TRBV19	.	CASSIVRQGAYEQFF
TRBJ2-7	TRBD1	TRBV19	.	CASSISGQGAYEQYF
TRBJ2-3	TRBD2	TRBV5-6	.	CASSRTGLAATDTQYF
TRBJ2-1	TRBD2	TRBV11-2	.	CASSSSGRAYNEQFF
TRBJ1-6	.	TRBV28	.	CASSLPRGLSDSPLHF
TRBJ2-7	TRBD2	TRBV7-2	.	CASSFGSGKTYEQYF
TRBJ2-6	.	TRBV27	once	CATKTSSGANVLTF
TRBJ1-1	.	TRBV30	.	CASGNTEAFF
TRBJ2-3	.	TRBV6-1	.	CASSEGLAGDTQYF
TRBJ2-7	.	TRBV6-1	.	CASTGQFTYEQYF
TRBJ1-2	.	TRBV30	once	CASRSGLGDYGYTF